The clone carrying this T cell receptor (beta chain) appeared a few times. The antigen is undetermined. The sample originates from a study of vaccination effects on CD4 cells after COVID-19. The study's findings and limits: Common cold coronaviruses were cross-recognized by only 1 of 255 vaccine-induced clones in healthy vaccinees. Late after vaccination, infection- and vaccine-induced clones showed marked clonal contraction.

The repertoire was sequenced with immunoSEQ multiplex PCR; TCRdb's copy has only in-frame clones and lacks some. The sample gives around 68,000 clones, roughly 80% of which show up once; 9% to 15% is in the top ten. V lost 3 bases and J lost 0, with 3 bases in between. This CDR3 has 13 residues. Germline loops: CDR1 LGHNA, CDR2 YSLEER. Sequencing was preceded by expansion of antigen-specific CD4+ T cells with viral peptide pools in the ViraFEST assay. At the end of over 8 days of culture, CD4+ T cells were isolated. Previously uninfected by SARS-CoV-2, the vaccine recipients also showed negative nucleocapsid antibodies. Replacing half the medium with IL-2 medium was done on days 3 and 7.

V is TRBV4-3 and J is TRBJ1-3; no firm D call. The sample in question was CD4+ T cells from PBMCs cultured with SARS-CoV-2 spike peptides, obtained before COVID-19 vaccination. This TCR derives from a human donor who received a COVID-19 vaccine. The CDR3 loop reads CASSHVSGNTIYF. The CDR3 DNA sequence: TGCGCCAGCAGCCATGTCTCTGGAAACACCATATATTTT.